This entry is about one T cell receptor (beta chain). What it binds is unknown. V dropped 3 bases and J dropped 6; count of bases not matched to a gene: 8. Germline CDR1 KGHDR, CDR2 SFDVKD. There are 15 residues in the CDR3. The sample originates from a study of regulatory T cells in long-lasting Graves disease. Study-level information: Positive TSH receptor antibodies alongside over 5 years of antithyroid drugs were what marked Graves' disease as persistent.

HTBI primers from iRepertoire and Arm-PCR of CDR3 regions yielded the TCR beta libraries. In the authors' workflow: Across the samples, identification revealed approximately 66 TRBV and around 13 TRBJ segments. MiXCR, applied by TCRdb to the multiplex PCR reads, yields one record per CDR3 protein. The V and J calls and clone size come from TCRdb's table, not from the authors' own analysis. Altogether around 450,000 distinct CDR3 sequences are present, roughly 21% being singletons, with the ten largest covering roughly 7.1%. Time point defined: persistent/refractory GD, antithyroid drugs over 5 years with positive TRAb. PBMCs were the source of the RNA used for TCR sequencing. Notes on the study in general: More public clonotypes were shared by persistent patients (about 2,700) than by new patients (approximately 1,000). Researchers examined only peripheral blood and not thyroid tissue.

The chain combines TRBV24-1 with TRBJ1-1; 8 bases map to TRBD1. Source: peripheral blood mononuclear cells (PBMCs), taken when the disease was refractory, from a patient treated with antithyroid drugs. This clonotype was sampled from a female donor with Graves disease. The CDR3 DNA reads TGTGCCACCAGTGATATGACAGGGGCGGGCGCTGAAGCTTTCTTT. Translated: CATSDMTGAGAEAFF.